This T cell receptor (beta chain) was found in a study of molecular identifiers for immune sequencing clone quantification. Study overall: Five portions were made in replicates from RNA of approximately 22,000 or 94,000 naive CD8 cells, and four underwent sequencing. Findings of the study overall: Underestimation of highly expanded clone sizes could arise where identical TCR molecules share a barcode. For effector cells, clones above 20 RNA copies held over 97% of molecules; for naive cells, under 1%.

Turning to this clonotype: Antigen specificity is unknown. Since a much larger clone is just one base distant, this may be a read error.

In germline, CDR1 is SNHLY, CDR2 FYNNEI. CDR3 size: 18 residues. TCRdb analysed the PCR reads with MiXCR anew, one entry per CDR3 protein. The sample has tens of thousands of distinct CDR3 sequences; around 18% are singletons. The receptor comes from a human donor in good health. Some libraries in this study had Jurkat cell RNA spiked in. The V and J genes are TRBV2 and TRBJ2-4; TRBD1 agrees at 9 bases. What was sequenced was naive CD8+ T cells from blood, with Jurkat cell RNA spiked in. Stated subset: FACS-sorted CD8+CD4-CCR7+CD45RA+ naive T cells. The CDR3 DNA reads as TGTACCAGCAGTGAATCCCGATTCGACAGGGGGGGCCAAAACATTCAGTACTTC. Translated, it gives CTSSESRFDRGGQNIQYF.